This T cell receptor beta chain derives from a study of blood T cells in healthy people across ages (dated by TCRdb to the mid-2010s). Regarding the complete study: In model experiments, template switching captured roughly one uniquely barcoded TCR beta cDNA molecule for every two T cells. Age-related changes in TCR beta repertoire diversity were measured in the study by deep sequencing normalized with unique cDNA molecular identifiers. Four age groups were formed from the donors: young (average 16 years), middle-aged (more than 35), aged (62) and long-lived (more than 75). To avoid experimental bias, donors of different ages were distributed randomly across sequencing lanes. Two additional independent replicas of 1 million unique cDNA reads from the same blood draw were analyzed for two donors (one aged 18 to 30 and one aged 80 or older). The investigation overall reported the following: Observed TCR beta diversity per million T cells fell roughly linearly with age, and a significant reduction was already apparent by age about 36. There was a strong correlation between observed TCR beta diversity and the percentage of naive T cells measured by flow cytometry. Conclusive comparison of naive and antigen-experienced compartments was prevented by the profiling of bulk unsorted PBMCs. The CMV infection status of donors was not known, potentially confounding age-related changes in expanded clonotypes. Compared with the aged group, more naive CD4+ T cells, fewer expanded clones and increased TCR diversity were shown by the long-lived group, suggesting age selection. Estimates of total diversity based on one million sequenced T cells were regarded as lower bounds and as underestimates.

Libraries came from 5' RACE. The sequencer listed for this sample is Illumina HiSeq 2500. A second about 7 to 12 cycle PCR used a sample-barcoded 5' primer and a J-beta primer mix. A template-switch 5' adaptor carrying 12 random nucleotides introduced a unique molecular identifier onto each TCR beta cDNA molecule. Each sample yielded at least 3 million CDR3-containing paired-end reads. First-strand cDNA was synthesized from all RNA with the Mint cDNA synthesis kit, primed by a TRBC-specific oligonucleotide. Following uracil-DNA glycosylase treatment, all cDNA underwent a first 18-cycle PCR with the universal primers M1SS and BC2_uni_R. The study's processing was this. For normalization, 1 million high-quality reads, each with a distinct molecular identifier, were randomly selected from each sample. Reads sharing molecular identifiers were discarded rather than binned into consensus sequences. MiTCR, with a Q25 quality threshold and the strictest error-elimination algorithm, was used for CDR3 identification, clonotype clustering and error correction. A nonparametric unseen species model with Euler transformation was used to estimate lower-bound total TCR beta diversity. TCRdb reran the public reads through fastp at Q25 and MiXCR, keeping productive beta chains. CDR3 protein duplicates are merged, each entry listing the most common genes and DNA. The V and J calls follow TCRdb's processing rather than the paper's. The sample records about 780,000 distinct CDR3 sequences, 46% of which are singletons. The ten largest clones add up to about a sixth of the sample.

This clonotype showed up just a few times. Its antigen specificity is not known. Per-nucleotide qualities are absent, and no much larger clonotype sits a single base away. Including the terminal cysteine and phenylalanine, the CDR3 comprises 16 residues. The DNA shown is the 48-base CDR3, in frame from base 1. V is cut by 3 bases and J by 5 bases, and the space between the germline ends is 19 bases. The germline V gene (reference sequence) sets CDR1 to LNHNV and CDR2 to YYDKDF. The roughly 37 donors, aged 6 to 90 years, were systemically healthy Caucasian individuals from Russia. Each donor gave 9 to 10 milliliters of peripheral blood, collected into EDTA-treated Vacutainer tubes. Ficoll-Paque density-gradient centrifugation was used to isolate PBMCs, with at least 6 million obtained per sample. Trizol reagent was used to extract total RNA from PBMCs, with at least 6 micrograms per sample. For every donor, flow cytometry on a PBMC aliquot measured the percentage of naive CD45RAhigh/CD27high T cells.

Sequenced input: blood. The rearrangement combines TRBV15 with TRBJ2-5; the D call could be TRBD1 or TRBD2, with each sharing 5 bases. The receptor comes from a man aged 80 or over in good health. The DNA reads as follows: TGTGCCACCAGCAGTGCCCAGGCCAGGGAGCGTGAGACCCAGTACTTC. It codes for CATSSAQARERETQYF.